This record concerns one T cell receptor beta chain sequence. This sample is part of a study of blood T cell repertoires in COVID-19. Study information: The United States, Italy and Spain were the sources of the acute and convalescent COVID-19 samples. Nucleic acid was either cDNA or gDNA, and it came from T cells, B-cell-depleted T cells, or PBMCs.

Some clones are missing from TCRdb's copy, which holds only in-frame ones; the method was immunoSEQ multiplex PCR. This table has around 250,000 clones, 65% to 90% appearing once. CDR1 and CDR2 (germline): LGHDT, YNNKEL (reference sequence). With 2 bases removed from V and 7 bases from J, the gap between germline ends came to 9 bases. This CDR3 is 14 amino acids long. The chain employs TRBV3-1 (or the pseudogene TRBV3-2) and TRBJ1-6; D uncertain. Source material: peripheral blood. This receptor was identified in a man in his forties or fifties with active or convalescent COVID-19. This CDR3 reads CASSQLEGNSPLHF. Written as DNA, the CDR3 is TGTGCCAGCAGCCAACTAGAGGGAAATTCACCCCTCCACTTT.